This TCR beta chain stems from a study of blood T cells in healthy people across ages. Per-sample yields of isolated PBMCs were at least 6.5 million. As regards this clonotype: Antigen specificity is unknown.

Together with a sample-barcoded 5' primer, a J-beta primer mix was included in a second PCR lasting roughly 6 to 12 cycles. Unique molecular identifiers of 12 random nucleotides labeled each cDNA. Each CDR3 protein gets one entry after TCRdb re-called the 5' RACE reads with MiXCR. The data show around 970,000 distinct CDR3 sequences, around 54% seen once. The CDR3 has 17 residues. Unmatched junction bases numbered 15, after V lost 4 bases and J lost 5 bases. The germline V gene encodes CDR1 SGHRS and CDR2 YFSETQ. Whole-study findings and limits: Naive and antigen-experienced cells could not be conclusively compared, given unsorted PBMCs.

The receptor's source is a woman in her sixties in good health. This rearrangement joins TRBV5-1 to TRBJ2-7, with 10 bases lining up with TRBD1. Material for sequencing was blood. This CDR3 reads CASSLASRQGASNEQYF. CDR3 in DNA: TGCGCCAGCAGCCTTGCGTCTCGACAGGGGGCGTCCAACGAGCAGTACTTC.